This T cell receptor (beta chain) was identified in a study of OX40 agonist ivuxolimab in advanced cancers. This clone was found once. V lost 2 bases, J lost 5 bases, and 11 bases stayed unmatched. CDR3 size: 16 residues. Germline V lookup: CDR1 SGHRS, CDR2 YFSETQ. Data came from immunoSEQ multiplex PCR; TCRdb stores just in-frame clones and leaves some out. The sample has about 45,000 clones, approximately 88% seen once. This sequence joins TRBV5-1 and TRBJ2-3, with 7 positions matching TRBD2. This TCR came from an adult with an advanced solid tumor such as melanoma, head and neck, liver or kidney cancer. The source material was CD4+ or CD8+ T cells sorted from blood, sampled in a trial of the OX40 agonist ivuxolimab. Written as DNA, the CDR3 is TGCGCCAGCAGCTTAACCACGGGAGGCCGTGGAGATACGCAGTATTTT. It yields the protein CASSLTTGGRGDTQYF.